The present T cell receptor (beta chain) was sequenced within a study of blood T cell repertoires in COVID-19. In the study overall: Spain, Italy and the United States supplied samples that represented acute and convalescent COVID-19.

J lost 0 bases, V lost 3 bases, and 12 bases had no gene match. CDR1 and CDR2 from the germline V gene are SGHVS and FNYEAQ. This CDR3 is built from 18 residues. How the authors handled the data: Reference gene primers were amplified, and this amplification served to estimate nucleated cell counts. TCRdb's table, derived via immunoSEQ multiplex PCR, lists solely in-frame clones and lacks some. V, J and clone size were drawn from that table, and D and trimming were deduced from the DNA. Here the sample spans 250,000 to 300,000 clones, more than 70% being singletons. The TCR originated in a man aged 80 or over with acute or convalescent COVID-19. Sample: peripheral blood. This sequence joins TRBV7-6 and TRBJ2-3, with 7 bases that match TRBD2. CDR3 amino acids: CASSFRVKTSWSTDTQYF. The DNA of the CDR3 is TGTGCCAGCAGCTTTAGGGTAAAGACTAGCTGGAGCACAGATACGCAGTATTTT.